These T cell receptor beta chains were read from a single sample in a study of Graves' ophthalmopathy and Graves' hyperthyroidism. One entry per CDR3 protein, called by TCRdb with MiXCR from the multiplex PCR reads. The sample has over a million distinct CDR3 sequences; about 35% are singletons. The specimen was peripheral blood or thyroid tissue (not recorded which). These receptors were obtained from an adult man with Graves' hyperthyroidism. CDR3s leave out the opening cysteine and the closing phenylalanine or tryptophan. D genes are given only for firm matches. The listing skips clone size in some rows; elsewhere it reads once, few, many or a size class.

CDR3 protein: ASSQEGGVQETQY; D gene: NA; clone size: NA; J gene: TRBJ2-5; V gene: TRBV4-1
CDR3 protein: ASSQAGQGLANYGYT; D gene: TRBD1; clone size: NA; J gene: TRBJ1-2; V gene: TRBV4-1
CDR3 protein: ATSSGTVYTEAF; D gene: TRBD1; clone size: NA; J gene: TRBJ1-1; V gene: TRBV15
CDR3 protein: SGGPGLAGVGTGELF; D gene: TRBD2; clone size: many; J gene: TRBJ2-2; V gene: TRBV29-1
CDR3 protein: ASSLDPRGGEKLF; D gene: NA; clone size: many; J gene: TRBJ1-4; V gene: TRBV5-1
CDR3 protein: ASISGQGNHNQPQH; D gene: NA; clone size: NA; J gene: TRBJ1-5; V gene: TRBV10-3
CDR3 protein: SVEHGNTEAF; D gene: NA; clone size: many; J gene: TRBJ1-1; V gene: TRBV29-1
CDR3 protein: ARRTGVAETQY; D gene: TRBD1; clone size: NA; J gene: TRBJ2-5; V gene: TRBV10-3
CDR3 protein: ASSLSGQSIGQY; D gene: TRBD1; clone size: few; J gene: TRBJ2-7; V gene: TRBV7-8
CDR3 protein: ATSRGTVGNQPQH; D gene: NA; clone size: NA; J gene: TRBJ1-5; V gene: TRBV15
CDR3 protein: SVAFGATNTEAF; D gene: NA; clone size: NA; J gene: TRBJ1-1; V gene: TRBV29-1
CDR3 protein: ASSVDPGGVEKLF; D gene: NA; clone size: few; J gene: TRBJ1-4; V gene: TRBV5-5
CDR3 protein: ASSQVKGTGSYEQY; D gene: TRBD1; clone size: few; J gene: TRBJ2-7; V gene: TRBV9
CDR3 protein: SARILAGGPSGEQY; D gene: TRBD2; clone size: few; J gene: TRBJ2-7; V gene: TRBV20-1
CDR3 protein: AWSVWLAGSYEQY; D gene: TRBD2; clone size: NA; J gene: TRBJ2-7; V gene: TRBV2
CDR3 protein: ASSSTGTGRAYEQY; D gene: TRBD1; clone size: NA; J gene: TRBJ2-7; V gene: TRBV5-6